This TCR beta chain was sequenced for a study of cytomegalovirus exposure and HLA in healthy donors. Both 60 Vbeta primers and 13 Jbeta primers went into the PCR. As handled by the study authors: Approximately 11 million of the roughly 77 million unique TCR beta chains counted in a later analysis were shared. Sequencing used immunoSEQ multiplex PCR; TCRdb keeps in-frame clones, though not all of them. The DNA was the basis for D and trimming; V, J and clone size are from that table. This sample carries some 160,000 clones, 77% of them seen once, and the ten largest clones take 2.2%. Findings and limits, study-wide: Later analysis identified around 15,000 TCR beta sequences associated with HLA alleles, using a false discovery rate threshold of 0.05. In an earlier analysis, in approximately 570 donors, most V segments appeared productive either ~90% or ~30% of the time.

The sample holds a few counts of this clone. No antigen is known for it. The receptor's source is a man aged 45-60 years in good health and CMV-seropositive. Sequenced sample: PBMCs.

CDR3 sequence reads: CASSLGGYEQYF. The DNA of the CDR3 is TGTGCCAGCAGCTTAGGCGGTTACGAGCAGTACTTC. The chain employs TRBV13 and TRBJ2-7; D uncertain. The CDR3 covers 12 residues. V lost 0 bases and J lost 4, with 4 bases in between. The germline gives CDR1 PRHDT, CDR2 FYEKMQ (reference sequence).